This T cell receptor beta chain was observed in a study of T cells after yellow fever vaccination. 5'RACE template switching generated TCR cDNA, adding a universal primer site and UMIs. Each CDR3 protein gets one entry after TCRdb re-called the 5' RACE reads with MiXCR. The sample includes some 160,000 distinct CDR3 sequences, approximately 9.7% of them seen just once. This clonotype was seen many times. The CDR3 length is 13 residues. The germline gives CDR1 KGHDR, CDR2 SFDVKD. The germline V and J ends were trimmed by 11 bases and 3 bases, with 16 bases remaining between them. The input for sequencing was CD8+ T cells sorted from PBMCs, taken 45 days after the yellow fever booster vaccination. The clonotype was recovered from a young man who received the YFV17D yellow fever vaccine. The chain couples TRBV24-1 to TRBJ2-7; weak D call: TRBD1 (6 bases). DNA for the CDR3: TGTGCCAAGGACAGTCTTATCGGCTACGAGCAGTACTTC. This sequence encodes CAKDSLIGYEQYF.